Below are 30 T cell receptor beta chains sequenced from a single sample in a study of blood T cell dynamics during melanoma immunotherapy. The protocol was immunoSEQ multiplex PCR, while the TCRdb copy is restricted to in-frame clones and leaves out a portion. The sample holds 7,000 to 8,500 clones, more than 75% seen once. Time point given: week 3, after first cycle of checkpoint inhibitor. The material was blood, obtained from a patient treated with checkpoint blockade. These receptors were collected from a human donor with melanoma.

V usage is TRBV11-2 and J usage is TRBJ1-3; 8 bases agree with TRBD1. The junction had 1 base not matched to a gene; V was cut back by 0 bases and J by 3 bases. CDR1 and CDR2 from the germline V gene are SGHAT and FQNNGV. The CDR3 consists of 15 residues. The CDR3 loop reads CASSLEGQVGNTIYF. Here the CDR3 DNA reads TGTGCCAGCAGCTTAGAGGGACAGGTTGGAAACACCATATATTTT.

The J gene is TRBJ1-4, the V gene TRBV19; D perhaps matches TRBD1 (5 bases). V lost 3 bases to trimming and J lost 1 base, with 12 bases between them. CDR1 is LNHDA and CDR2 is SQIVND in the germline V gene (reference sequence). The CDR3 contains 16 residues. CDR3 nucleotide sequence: TGTGCCAGTAGTATTGAGGGACGCCAAACTAATGAAAAACTGTTTTTT. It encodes CASSIEGRQTNEKLFF.

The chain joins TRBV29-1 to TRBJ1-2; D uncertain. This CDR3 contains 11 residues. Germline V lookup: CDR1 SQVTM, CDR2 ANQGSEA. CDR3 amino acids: CTLGPNGGYTF. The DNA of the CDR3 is TGCACCCTTGGACCAAACGGAGGCTACACCTTC.

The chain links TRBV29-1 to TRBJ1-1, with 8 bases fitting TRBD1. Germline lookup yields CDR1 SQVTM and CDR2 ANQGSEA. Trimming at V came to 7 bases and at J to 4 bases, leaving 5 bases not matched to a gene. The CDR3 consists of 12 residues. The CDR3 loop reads CSGNGQGTEAFF. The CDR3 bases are TGCAGCGGCAACGGACAGGGCACTGAAGCTTTCTTT.

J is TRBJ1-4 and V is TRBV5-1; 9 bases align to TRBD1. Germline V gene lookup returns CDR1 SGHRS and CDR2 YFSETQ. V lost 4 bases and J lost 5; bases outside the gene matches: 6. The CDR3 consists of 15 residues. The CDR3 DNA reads TGCGCCAGCAGCCAGGGACAGGGACCGAATGAAAAACTGTTTTTT. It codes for CASSQGQGPNEKLFF.

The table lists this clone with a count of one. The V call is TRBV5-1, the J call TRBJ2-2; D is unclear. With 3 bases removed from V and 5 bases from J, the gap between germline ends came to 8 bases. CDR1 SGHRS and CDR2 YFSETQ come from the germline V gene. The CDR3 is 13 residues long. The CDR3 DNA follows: TGCGCCAGCAGCTCTGACCGGACCGGGGAGCTGTTTTTT. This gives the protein CASSSDRTGELFF.

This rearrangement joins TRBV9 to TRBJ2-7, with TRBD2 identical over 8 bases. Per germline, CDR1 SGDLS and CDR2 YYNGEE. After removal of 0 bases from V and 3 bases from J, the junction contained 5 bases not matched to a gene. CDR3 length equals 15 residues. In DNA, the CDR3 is TGTGCCAGCAGCGTAGGTAGCGGGGAGCTCTACGAGCAGTACTTC. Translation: CASSVGSGELYEQYF.

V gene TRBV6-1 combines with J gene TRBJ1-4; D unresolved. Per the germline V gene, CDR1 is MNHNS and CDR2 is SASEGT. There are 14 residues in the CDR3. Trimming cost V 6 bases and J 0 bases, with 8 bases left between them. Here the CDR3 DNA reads TGTGCCAGCAGGCCCGGCACAACTAATGAAAAACTGTTTTTT. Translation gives CASRPGTTNEKLFF.

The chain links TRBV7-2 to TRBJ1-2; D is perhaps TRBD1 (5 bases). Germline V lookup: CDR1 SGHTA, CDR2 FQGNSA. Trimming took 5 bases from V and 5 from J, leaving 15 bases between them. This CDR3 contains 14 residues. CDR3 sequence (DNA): TGTGCCAGCAGCCCCCGGTCGGGGCCTTATGGCTACACCTTC. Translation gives CASSPRSGPYGYTF.

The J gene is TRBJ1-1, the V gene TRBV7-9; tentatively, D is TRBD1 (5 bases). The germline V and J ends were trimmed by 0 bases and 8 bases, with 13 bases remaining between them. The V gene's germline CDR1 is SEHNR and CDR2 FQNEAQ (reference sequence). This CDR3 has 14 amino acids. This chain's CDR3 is CASSLAPAGGEAFF. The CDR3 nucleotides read TGTGCCAGCAGCTTAGCGCCCGCTGGGGGAGAAGCTTTCTTT.

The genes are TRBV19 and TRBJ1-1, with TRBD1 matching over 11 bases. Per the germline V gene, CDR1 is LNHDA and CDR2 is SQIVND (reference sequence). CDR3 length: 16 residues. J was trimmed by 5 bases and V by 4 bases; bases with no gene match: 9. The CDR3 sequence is CASSRGTGGGLTEAFF. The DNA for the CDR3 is TGTGCCAGTAGTAGAGGGACAGGGGGAGGTTTGACTGAAGCTTTCTTT.

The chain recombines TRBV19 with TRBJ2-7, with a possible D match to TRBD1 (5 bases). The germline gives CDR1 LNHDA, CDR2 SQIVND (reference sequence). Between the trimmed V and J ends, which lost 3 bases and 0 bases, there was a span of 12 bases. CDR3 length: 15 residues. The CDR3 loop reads CASSIARVSSYEQYF. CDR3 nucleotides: TGTGCCAGTAGTATCGCCAGGGTGAGCTCCTACGAGCAGTACTTC.

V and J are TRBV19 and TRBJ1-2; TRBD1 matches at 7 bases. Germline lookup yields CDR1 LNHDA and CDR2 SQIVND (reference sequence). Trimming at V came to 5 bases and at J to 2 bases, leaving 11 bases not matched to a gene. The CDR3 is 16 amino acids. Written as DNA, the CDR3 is TGTGCCAGTAGTGCCGGATCGACAGGGACCAACTATGGCTACACCTTC. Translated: CASSAGSTGTNYGYTF. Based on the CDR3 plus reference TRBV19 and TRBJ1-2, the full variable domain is DGGITQSPKYLFRKEGQNVTLSCEQNLNHDAMYWYRQDPGQGLRLIYYSQIVNDFQKGDIAEGYSVSREKKESFPLTVTSAQKNPTAFYLCASSAGSTGTNYGYTFGSGTRLTVV.

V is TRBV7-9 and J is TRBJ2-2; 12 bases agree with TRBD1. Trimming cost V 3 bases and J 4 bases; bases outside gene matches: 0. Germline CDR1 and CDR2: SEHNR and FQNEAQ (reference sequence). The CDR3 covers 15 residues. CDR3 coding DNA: TGTGCCAGCAGCTTGGGACAGGGGGCCACCGGGGAGCTGTTTTTT. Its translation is CASSLGQGATGELFF.

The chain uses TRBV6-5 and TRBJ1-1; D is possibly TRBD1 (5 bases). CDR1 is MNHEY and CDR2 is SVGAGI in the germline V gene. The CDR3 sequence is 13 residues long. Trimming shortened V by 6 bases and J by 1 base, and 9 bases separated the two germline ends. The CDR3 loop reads CASSIQANTEAFF. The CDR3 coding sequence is TGTGCCAGCAGCATACAGGCGAACACTGAAGCTTTCTTT.

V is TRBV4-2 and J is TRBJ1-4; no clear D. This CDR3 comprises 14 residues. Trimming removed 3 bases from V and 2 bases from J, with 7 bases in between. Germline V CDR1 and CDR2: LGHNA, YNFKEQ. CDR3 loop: CASSQTFTNEKLFF. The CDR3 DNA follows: TGTGCCAGCAGCCAGACCTTCACTAATGAAAAACTGTTTTTT.

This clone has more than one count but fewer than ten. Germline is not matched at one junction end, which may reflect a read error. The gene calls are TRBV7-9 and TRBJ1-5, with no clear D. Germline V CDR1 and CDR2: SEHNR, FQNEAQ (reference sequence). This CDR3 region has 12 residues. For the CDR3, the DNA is TGTGCCAGCGGCTTTAGCAATCAGCCCCAGCATTTT. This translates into CASGFSNQPQHF.

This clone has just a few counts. This CDR3 reads CASSQQGDYGYTF. CDR3 sequence (DNA): TGTGCCAGCAGCCAACAGGGAGACTATGGCTACACCTTC. The chain has TRBV16 and TRBJ1-2; D is perhaps TRBD1 (5 bases). Germline-derived CDR1 and CDR2 are KGHSY and FQNENV. Trimming cost V 2 bases and J 3 bases, with 7 bases left between them. The CDR3 sequence is 13 residues long.

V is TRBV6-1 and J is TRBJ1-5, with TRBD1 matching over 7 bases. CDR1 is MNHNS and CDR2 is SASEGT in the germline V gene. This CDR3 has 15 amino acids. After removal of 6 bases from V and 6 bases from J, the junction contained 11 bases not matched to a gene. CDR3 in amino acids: CASRAVRGDGQPQHF. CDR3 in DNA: TGTGCCAGCAGGGCGGTCAGGGGGGACGGTCAGCCCCAGCATTTT.

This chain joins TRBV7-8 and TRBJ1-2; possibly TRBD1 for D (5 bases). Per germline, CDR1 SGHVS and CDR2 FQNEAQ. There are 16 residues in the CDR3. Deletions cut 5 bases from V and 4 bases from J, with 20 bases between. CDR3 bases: TGTGCCAGCAGCCCCAGTTGGGGGGACGCCACCTATGGCTACACCTTC. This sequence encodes CASSPSWGDATYGYTF.

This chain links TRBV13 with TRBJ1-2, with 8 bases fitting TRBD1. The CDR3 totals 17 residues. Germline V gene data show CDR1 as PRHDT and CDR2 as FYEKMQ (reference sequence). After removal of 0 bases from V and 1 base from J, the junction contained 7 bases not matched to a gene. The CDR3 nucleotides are TGTGCCAGCAGCTTAGGCCGGGGCAGGGGGCGTAACTATGGCTACACCTTC. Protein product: CASSLGRGRGRNYGYTF. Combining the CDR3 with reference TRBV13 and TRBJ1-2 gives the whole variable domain AAGVIQSPRHLIKEKRETATLKCYPIPRHDTVYWYQQGPGQDPQFLISFYEKMQSDKGSIPDRFSAQQFSDYHSELNMSSLELGDSALYFCASSLGRGRGRNYGYTFGSGTRLTVV.

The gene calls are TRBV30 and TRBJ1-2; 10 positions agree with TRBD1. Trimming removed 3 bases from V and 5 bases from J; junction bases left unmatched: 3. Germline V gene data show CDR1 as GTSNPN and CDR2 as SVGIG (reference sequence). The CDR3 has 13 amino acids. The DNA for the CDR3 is TGTGCCTGGAGGGGACAGGGGAGTTATGGCTACACCTTC. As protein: CAWRGQGSYGYTF.

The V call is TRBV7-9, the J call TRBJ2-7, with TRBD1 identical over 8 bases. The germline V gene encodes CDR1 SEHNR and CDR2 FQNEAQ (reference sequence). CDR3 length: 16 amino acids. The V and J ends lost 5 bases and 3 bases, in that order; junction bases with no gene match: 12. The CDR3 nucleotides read TGTGCCAGCAGCCCAGGAGTGACGGACAGGGACTACGAGCAGTACTTC. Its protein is CASSPGVTDRDYEQYF.

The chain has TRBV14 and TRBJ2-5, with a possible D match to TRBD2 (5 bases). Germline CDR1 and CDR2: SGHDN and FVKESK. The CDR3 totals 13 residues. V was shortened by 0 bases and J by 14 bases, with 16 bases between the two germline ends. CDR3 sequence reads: CASSQDFGGPLYF. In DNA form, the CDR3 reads TGTGCCAGCAGCCAAGATTTCGGAGGACCCCTTTACTTC.

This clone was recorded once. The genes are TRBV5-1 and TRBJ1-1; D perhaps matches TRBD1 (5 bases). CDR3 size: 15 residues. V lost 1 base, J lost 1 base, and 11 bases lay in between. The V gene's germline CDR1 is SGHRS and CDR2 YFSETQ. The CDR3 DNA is TGCGCCAGCAGCTTGAGGACAACAGGGAACACTGAAGCTTTCTTT. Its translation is CASSLRTTGNTEAFF.

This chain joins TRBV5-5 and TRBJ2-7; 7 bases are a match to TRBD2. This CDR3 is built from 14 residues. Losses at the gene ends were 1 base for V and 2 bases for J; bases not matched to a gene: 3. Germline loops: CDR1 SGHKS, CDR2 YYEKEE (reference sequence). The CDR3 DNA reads TGTGCCAGCAGCTTGTGGGGGGGAACCTACGAGCAGTACTTC. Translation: CASSLWGGTYEQYF.

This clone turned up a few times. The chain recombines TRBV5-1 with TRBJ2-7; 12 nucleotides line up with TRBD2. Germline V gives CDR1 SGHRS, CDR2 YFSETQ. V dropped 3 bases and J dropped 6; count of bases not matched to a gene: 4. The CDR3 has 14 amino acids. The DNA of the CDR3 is TGCGCCAGCAGCTCCGGACTAGCGGGGACCGAGCAGTACTTC. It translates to CASSSGLAGTEQYF.

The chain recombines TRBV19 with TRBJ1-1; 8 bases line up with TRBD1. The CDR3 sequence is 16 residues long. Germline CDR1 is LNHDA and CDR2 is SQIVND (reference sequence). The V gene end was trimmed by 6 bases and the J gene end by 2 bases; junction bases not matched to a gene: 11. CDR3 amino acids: CASRAGQGIGNTEAFF. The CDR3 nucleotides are TGTGCCAGTAGGGCAGGACAGGGAATCGGCAACACTGAAGCTTTCTTT. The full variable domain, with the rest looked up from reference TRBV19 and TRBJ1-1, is DGGITQSPKYLFRKEGQNVTLSCEQNLNHDAMYWYRQDPGQGLRLIYYSQIVNDFQKGDIAEGYSVSREKKESFPLTVTSAQKNPTAFYLCASRAGQGIGNTEAFFGQGTRLTVV.

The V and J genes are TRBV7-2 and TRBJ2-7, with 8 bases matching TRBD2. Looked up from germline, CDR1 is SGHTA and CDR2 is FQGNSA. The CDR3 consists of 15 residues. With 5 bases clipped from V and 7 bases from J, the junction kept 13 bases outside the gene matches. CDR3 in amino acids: CASSTRGGGFYEQYF. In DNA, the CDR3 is TGTGCCAGCAGCACCAGGGGCGGGGGGTTTTATGAGCAGTACTTC.

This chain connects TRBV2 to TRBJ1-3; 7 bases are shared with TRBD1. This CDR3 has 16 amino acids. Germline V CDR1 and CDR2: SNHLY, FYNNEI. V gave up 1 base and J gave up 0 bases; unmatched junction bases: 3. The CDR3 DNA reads TGTGCCAGCAGTGAAGGGACAGGTTTCTCTGGAAACACCATATATTTT. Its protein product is CASSEGTGFSGNTIYF.